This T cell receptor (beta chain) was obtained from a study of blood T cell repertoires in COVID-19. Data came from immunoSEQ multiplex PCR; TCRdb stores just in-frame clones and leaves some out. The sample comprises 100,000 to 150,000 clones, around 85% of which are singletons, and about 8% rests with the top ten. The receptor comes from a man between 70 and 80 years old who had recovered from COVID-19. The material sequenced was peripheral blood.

CDR3 nucleotides: TGTGCCAGCAGCACGGACAGGAACACTGAAGCTTTCTTT. It translates to CASSTDRNTEAFF. The rearrangement links TRBV14 to TRBJ1-1; tentative D call: TRBD1 (6 bases). This CDR3 comprises 13 residues. Germline V gives CDR1 SGHDN, CDR2 FVKESK. Trimming removed 5 bases at V and 1 base at J, with 8 bases between.